Listed below are T cell receptor beta chains from one sample, sequenced in a study of T cells in tuberculosis. Sequencing was performed with immunoSEQ multiplex PCR; in TCRdb, only in-frame clones are kept and a portion is missing. This sample has under 45,000 clones, with under 95% found just once. Sample: PBMCs, taken at tuberculosis diagnosis. These TCRs come from an adult with tuberculosis. Both conserved end residues are part of each CDR3. The order of the fields is clone size, V gene, D gene, J gene, CDR3 protein, CDR3 DNA. The D gene is left open where the match is weak. Some rows mark clone size as missing; the rest say once, few, many or name a class of expanded clone.

.	TRBV18	TRBD1	TRBJ2-3	CASSARDRGHGTQYF	TGTGCCAGCTCCGCACGGGACAGGGGGCATGGAACGCAGTATTTT
.	TRBV10-3	TRBD1	TRBJ1-2	CAISESWTGHYGYTF	TGTGCCATCAGTGAGTCCTGGACAGGCCACTATGGCTACACCTTC
.	TRBV11-2	.	TRBJ1-2	CASSLSTVLYGYTF	TGTGCCAGCAGCCTATCGACAGTACTCTATGGCTACACCTTC
.	TRBV9	.	TRBJ2-5	CASSVATRARETQYF	TGTGCCAGCAGCGTAGCTACGAGGGCGCGGGAGACCCAGTACTTC
.	TRBV2	.	TRBJ1-1	CARTFGQRGAFF	TGTGCCAGAACCTTCGGGCAAAGGGGAGCTTTCTTT
.	TRBV6-6	TRBD1	TRBJ1-4	CASSYLRDRLSEKLFF	TGTGCCAGCAGTTACCTCCGGGACAGGCTAAGCGAAAAACTGTTTTTT
.	TRBV7-2	.	TRBJ1-3	CASSLSIYSGNTIYF	TGTGCCAGCAGCTTGTCGATCTACTCTGGAAACACCATATATTTT
.	TRBV6-4	.	TRBJ2-7	CASSVGLLIPCEQYF	TGTGCCAGCAGTGTTGGACTCCTGATTCCCTGCGAGCAGTACTTC
.	TRBV10-2	.	TRBJ2-3	CASSDIVATDTQYF	TGCGCCAGCAGTGATATAGTAGCTACAGATACGCAGTATTTT
once	TRBV7-6	.	TRBJ1-4	CASSLLIGGEEKLFF	TGTGCCAGCAGCTTGTTAATCGGGGGAGAAGAAAAACTGTTTTTT
.	TRBV28	TRBD1	TRBJ1-2	CASSLDNRGLIRMDGYTF	TGTGCCAGCAGTTTAGATAACAGGGGATTAATACGGATGGACGGCTACACCTTC
.	TRBV4-2	TRBD1	TRBJ2-5	CASSQDLTGQETQYF	TGTGCCAGCAGCCAAGACCTGACAGGGCAAGAGACCCAGTACTTC
.	TRBV18	TRBD1	TRBJ1-5	CASSRDRDQPQHF	TGTGCCAGCTCGCGGGACAGGGATCAGCCCCAGCATTTT
.	TRBV10-2	.	TRBJ1-5	CASSVAGFGNQPQHF	TGCGCCAGCAGTGTTGCCGGGTTCGGCAATCAGCCCCAGCATTTT
.	TRBV5-4	TRBD2	TRBJ2-3	CASRRGLAGGGDTQYF	TGTGCCAGCAGGCGGGGACTAGCGGGGGGTGGAGATACGCAGTATTTT
.	TRBV19	.	TRBJ2-1	CASSMQGGNEQFF	TGTGCCAGTAGTATGCAGGGGGGCAATGAGCAGTTCTTC
.	TRBV4-1	TRBD1	TRBJ2-5	CASSQWGQGGETQYF	TGCGCCAGCAGCCAATGGGGACAGGGGGGGGAGACCCAGTACTTC
.	TRBV10-3	TRBD1	TRBJ1-2	CAISPQGSNYGYTF	TGTGCCATCAGCCCACAGGGGTCAAACTATGGCTACACCTTC
.	TRBV9	TRBD1	TRBJ1-6	CASSVDRAYSPLHF	TGTGCCAGCAGCGTGGACAGGGCGTATTCACCCCTCCACTTT
.	TRBV10-2	.	TRBJ2-3	CASSESTLGGAVNTDTQYF	TGCGCCAGCAGTGAGTCGACTCTGGGGGGGGCCGTAAACACAGATACGCAGTATTTT
.	TRBV7-2	TRBD1	TRBJ2-4	CASSDGTGRIQYF	TGTGCCAGCAGCGACGGGACAGGGAGGATTCAGTACTTC
.	TRBV2	TRBD1	TRBJ1-1	CASSGTVGVVEAFF	TGTGCCAGCAGCGGGACAGTCGGGGTGGTCGAAGCTTTCTTT
.	TRBV19	TRBD1	TRBJ1-6	CASTWDRGNSPLHF	TGTGCCAGTACCTGGGACAGGGGCAATTCACCCCTCCACTTT
.	TRBV7-8	TRBD2	TRBJ2-1	CASSQSGGAGNEQFF	TGTGCCAGCAGCCAAAGCGGGGGGGCCGGTAATGAGCAGTTCTTC
.	TRBV5-1	TRBD2	TRBJ2-5	CASSPSGGSRETQYF	TGCGCCAGCAGCCCCAGCGGGGGATCCAGAGAGACCCAGTACTTC
.	TRBV21-1	.	TRBJ2-5	CASSKVEARSYQETQYF	TGTGCCAGCAGCAAAGTGGAGGCCCGATCCTACCAAGAGACCCAGTACTTC
.	TRBV27	.	TRBJ1-5	CASSLNLQVQPQHF	TGTGCCAGCAGTTTAAACCTACAGGTCCAGCCCCAGCATTTT
.	TRBV5-6	.	TRBJ2-2	CASSTGLNTGELFF	TGTGCCAGCAGCACGGGACTGAACACCGGGGAGCTGTTTTTT
.	TRBV6-4	TRBD2	TRBJ2-1	CASSDSRGGHNEQFF	TGTGCCAGCAGTGACTCGCGGGGGGGCCACAATGAGCAGTTCTTC
.	TRBV28	TRBD1	TRBJ2-2	CASSSTGGVGELFF	TGTGCCAGCAGTTCGACAGGGGGGGTCGGGGAGCTGTTTTTT
.	TRBV19	.	TRBJ1-2	CASSIPADSYGYTF	TGTGCCAGTAGTATCCCGGCTGACAGCTATGGCTACACCTTC
.	TRBV2	.	TRBJ2-3	CASSAGTLYTDTQYF	TGTGCCAGCAGTGCCGGGACTTTATACACAGATACGCAGTATTTT
.	TRBV5-1	.	TRBJ2-3	CASSLFGTDTQYF	TGCGCCAGCAGCTTGTTCGGCACAGATACGCAGTATTTT
.	TRBV10-3	.	TRBJ1-1	CAISEHSANTEAFF	TGTGCCATCAGTGAGCACAGTGCGAACACTGAAGCTTTCTTT
.	TRBV30	.	TRBJ2-1	CAWALSSYNEQFF	TGTGCCTGGGCCCTGAGCTCCTACAATGAGCAGTTCTTC
.	TRBV6-6	.	TRBJ1-6	CASRYATSDNSPLHF	TGTGCCAGCAGGTACGCAACCTCGGATAATTCACCCCTCCACTTT
.	TRBV4-2	.	TRBJ2-3	CASSRGRSDTQYF	TGTGCCAGCAGCCGGGGCAGGTCAGATACGCAGTATTTT
.	TRBV30	.	TRBJ1-5	CAWSAWLSSNQPQHF	TGTGCCTGGAGTGCCTGGTTGAGTTCCAATCAGCCCCAGCATTTT
.	TRBV28	.	TRBJ1-5	CASSPAGAHNQPQHF	TGTGCCAGCAGTCCGGCGGGGGCTCACAATCAGCCCCAGCATTTT
.	TRBV15	.	TRBJ1-5	CATSRDRTGGREPQHF	TGTGCCACCAGCAGAGATCGGACGGGAGGTAGGGAGCCCCAGCATTTT